Sequencing of this T cell receptor beta chain was carried out in a study of T cell responses to AZD1222 COVID-19 vaccine. General study results and limits: Within unmutated variant regions lay the reported targets of nearly half of spike-specific TCRs. Samples come after the peak T cell response, not at day 14. Clonal diversity was possibly underestimated, and the donors were mostly white British, with more females.

Method: immunoSEQ multiplex PCR; TCRdb's copy keeps in-frame clones and lacks some. The sample has approximately 170,000 clones, around 94% seen once. Details on this clone: The antigen is unknown.

This CDR3 spans 15 amino acids. CDR1 and CDR2 (germline): MNHNS, SASEGT. The germline V and J ends were trimmed by 2 bases and 0 bases, with 8 bases remaining between them. This sequence joins TRBV6-1 and TRBJ1-5; D remains ambiguous. Specimen: peripheral blood, collected 28 days after the second AZD1222 dose. This TCR was recovered from an adult who received the AZD1222 COVID-19 vaccine. Here the CDR3 DNA reads TGTGCCAGCAGTGAACAGGTTTATAGCAATCAGCCCCAGCATTTT. Translated, it gives CASSEQVYSNQPQHF.